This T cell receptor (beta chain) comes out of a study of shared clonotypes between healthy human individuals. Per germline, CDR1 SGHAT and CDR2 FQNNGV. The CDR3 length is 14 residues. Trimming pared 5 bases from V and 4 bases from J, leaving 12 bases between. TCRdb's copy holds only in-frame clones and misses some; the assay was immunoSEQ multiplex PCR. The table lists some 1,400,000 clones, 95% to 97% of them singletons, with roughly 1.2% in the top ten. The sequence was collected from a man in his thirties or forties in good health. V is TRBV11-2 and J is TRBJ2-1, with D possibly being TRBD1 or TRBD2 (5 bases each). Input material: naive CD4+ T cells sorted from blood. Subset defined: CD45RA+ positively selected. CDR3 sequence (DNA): TGTGCCAGCAGCCCCCTGAGGGGTTACAATGAGCAGTTCTTC. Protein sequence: CASSPLRGYNEQFF. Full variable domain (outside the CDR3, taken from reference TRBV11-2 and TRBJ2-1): EAGVAQSPRYKIIEKRQSVAFWCNPISGHATLYWYQQILGQGPKLLIQFQNNGVVDDSQLPKDRFSAERLKGVDSTLKIQPAKLEDSAVYLCASSPLRGYNEQFFGPGTRLTVL.